Below are 6 T cell receptor beta chains sequenced from a single sample in a study of vaccination effects on CD4 cells after COVID-19. With roughly 9 days of culture completed, CD4+ T cells were isolated. Each participant was administered two doses of either the BNT162b2 or the mRNA-1273 vaccine. Sequencing was performed with immunoSEQ multiplex PCR; in TCRdb, only in-frame clones are kept and a portion is missing. The data contain 66,000 or so clones, less than 85% of them singletons. Antigens for these TCRs are unknown. The sample here was CD4+ T cells from PBMCs cultured without peptide, taken after COVID-19 vaccination. Source of these receptors: a human donor who received a COVID-19 vaccine.

As regards this clone: The germline gene is not matched at one end of the junction; a read error may be the cause. The rearrangement joins TRBV11-2 to TRBJ2-3, with 10 positions matching TRBD1. The CDR3 has 12 residues. Germline-derived CDR1 and CDR2 are SGHAT and FQNNGV. The CDR3 sequence is CASSLDRDRGFF. The CDR3 DNA is TGTGCCAGCAGCTTAGACCGGGACAGGGGTTTTTTT.

The gene calls are TRBV19 and TRBJ2-5, with 8 bases identical to TRBD1. The CDR3 covers 14 residues. J was trimmed by 5 bases and V by 4 bases; bases with no gene match: 6. Germline lookup yields CDR1 LNHDA and CDR2 SQIVND (reference sequence). The CDR3 sequence is CASSRGQDWETQYF. In nucleotides, the CDR3 is TGTGCCAGTAGTAGGGGACAGGATTGGGAGACCCAGTACTTC. Drawing the rest from reference TRBV19 and TRBJ2-5, the complete variable domain is DGGITQSPKYLFRKEGQNVTLSCEQNLNHDAMYWYRQDPGQGLRLIYYSQIVNDFQKGDIAEGYSVSREKKESFPLTVTSAQKNPTAFYLCASSRGQDWETQYFGPGTRLLVL.

The CDR3 is CASSVAQRGDTQYF. CDR3 in DNA: TGTGCCAGCAGTGTAGCACAACGGGGAGATACGCAGTATTTT. The rearrangement joins TRBV2 to TRBJ2-3; D is possibly TRBD2 (5 bases). Germline V lookup: CDR1 SNHLY, CDR2 FYNNEI. The CDR3 has 14 amino acids. Trimming shortened V by 4 bases and J by 5 bases, and 13 bases separated the two germline ends.

This chain links TRBV7-2 with TRBJ1-2, with D possibly matching TRBD1 (5 bases). Germline CDR1 is SGHTA and CDR2 is FQGNSA. V lost 7 bases to trimming and J lost 4 bases, with 13 bases between them. This CDR3 comprises 13 residues. This CDR3 is CASTSGTGYGYTF. The DNA for the CDR3 is TGTGCCAGCACTTCCGGCACAGGCTATGGCTACACCTTC.

Turning to this clone: The sample contains more than one DNA sequence encoding this CDR3. V gene TRBV7-2 combines with J gene TRBJ2-5; D remains unclear. V lost 1 base, J lost 2 bases, and 8 bases lay in between. Germline V gene sequence: CDR1 SGHTA, CDR2 FQGNSA. The CDR3 spans 14 residues. CDR3 in amino acids: CASSLGGRQETQYF. In DNA form, the CDR3 reads TGTGCCAGCAGCTTAGGTGGACGGCAAGAGACCCAGTACTTC.

The V call is TRBV5-1, the J call TRBJ2-5, with 16 bases identical to TRBD2. From germline, CDR1 is SGHRS and CDR2 YFSETQ. The CDR3 runs 16 residues. Trimming cost V 5 bases and J 3 bases; bases outside gene matches: 4. The CDR3 loop reads CASRPGTSGGEETQYF. The CDR3 DNA follows: TGCGCCAGCAGACCTGGGACTAGCGGGGGGGAAGAGACCCAGTACTTC.